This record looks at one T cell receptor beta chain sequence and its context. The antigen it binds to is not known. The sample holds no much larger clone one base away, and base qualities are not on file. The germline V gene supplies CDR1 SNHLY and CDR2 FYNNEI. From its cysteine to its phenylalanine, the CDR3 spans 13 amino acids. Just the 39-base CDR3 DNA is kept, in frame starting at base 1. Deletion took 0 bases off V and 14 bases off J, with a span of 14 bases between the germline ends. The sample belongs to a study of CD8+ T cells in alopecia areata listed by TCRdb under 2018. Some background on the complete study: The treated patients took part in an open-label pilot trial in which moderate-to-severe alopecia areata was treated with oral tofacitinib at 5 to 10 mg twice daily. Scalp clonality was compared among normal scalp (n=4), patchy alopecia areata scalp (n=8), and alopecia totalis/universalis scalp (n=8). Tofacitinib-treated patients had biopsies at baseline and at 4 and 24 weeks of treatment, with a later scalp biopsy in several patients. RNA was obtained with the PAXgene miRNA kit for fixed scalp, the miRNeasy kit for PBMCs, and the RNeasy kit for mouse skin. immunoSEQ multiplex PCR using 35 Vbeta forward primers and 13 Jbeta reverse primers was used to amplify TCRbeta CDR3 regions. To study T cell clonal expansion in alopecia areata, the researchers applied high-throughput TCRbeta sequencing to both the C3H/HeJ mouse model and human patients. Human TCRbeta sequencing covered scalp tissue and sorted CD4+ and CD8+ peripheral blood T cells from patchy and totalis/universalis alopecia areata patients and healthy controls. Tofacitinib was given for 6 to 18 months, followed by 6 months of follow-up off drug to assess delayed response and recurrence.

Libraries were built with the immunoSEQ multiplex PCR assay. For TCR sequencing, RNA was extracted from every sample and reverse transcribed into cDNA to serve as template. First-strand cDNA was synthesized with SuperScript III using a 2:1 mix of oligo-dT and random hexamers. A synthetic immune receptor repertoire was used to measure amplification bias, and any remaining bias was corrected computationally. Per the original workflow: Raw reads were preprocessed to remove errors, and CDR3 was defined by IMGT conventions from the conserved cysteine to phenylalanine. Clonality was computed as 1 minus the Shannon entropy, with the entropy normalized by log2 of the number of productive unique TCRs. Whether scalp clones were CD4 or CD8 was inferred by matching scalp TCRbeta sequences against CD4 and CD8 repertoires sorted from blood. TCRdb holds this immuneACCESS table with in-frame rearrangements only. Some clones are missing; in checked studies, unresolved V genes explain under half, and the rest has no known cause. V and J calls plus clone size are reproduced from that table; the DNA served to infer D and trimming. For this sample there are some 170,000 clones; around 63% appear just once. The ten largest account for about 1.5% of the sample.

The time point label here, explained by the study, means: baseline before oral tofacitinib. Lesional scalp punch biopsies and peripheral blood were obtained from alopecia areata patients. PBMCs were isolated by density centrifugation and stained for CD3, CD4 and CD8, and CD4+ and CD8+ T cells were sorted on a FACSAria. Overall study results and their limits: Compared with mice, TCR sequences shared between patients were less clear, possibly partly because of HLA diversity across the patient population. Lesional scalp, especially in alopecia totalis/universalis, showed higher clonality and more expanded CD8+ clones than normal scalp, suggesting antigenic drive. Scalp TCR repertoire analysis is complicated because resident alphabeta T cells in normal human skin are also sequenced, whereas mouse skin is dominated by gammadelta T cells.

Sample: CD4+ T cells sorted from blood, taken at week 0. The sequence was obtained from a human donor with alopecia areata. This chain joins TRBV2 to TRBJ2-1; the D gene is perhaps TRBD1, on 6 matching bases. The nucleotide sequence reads TGTGCCAGCAGTGAAGCCCCAGGGGCGGTGGAGTTCTTC. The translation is CASSEAPGAVEFF.